This T cell receptor (beta chain) appears in the sequencing data of a study of cytomegalovirus exposure and HLA in healthy donors. Whole-study findings and limits: It was reportedly the case that the classifier diagnosed cytomegalovirus status with high specificity and sensitivity.

Use of 60 Vbeta and 13 Jbeta primers characterized the PCR. This table comes from immunoSEQ multiplex PCR, and its TCRdb copy is limited to in-frame clones, with some not included. The sample yields about 200,000 clones, around 78% seen once. Trimming stripped 8 bases from V and 6 bases from J, with 16 bases between. CDR1 and CDR2 (germline): LNHDA, SQIVND (reference sequence). The CDR3 is 13 residues long. Comments on this clone: Its antigen remains unknown.

The gene calls are TRBV19 and TRBJ2-5; D is possibly TRBD1 (6 bases). The TCR originated in a man younger than 40 in good health and CMV-seronegative. Sequenced input: PBMCs. CDR3 bases: TGTGCCAGTGAACAGCAGGGGATGAAGACCCAGTACTTC. Amino acid sequence: CASEQQGMKTQYF.